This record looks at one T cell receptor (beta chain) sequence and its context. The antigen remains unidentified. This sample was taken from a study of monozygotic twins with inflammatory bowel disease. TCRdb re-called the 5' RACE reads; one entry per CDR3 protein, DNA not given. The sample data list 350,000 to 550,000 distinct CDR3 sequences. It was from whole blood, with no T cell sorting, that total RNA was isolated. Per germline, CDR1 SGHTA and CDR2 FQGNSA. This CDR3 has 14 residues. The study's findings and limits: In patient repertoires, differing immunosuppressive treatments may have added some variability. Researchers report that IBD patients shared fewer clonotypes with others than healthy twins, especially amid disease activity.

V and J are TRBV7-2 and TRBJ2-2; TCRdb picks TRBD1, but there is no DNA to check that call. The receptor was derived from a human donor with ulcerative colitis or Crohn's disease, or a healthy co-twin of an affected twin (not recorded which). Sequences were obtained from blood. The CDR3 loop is CASSRGQRTGELFF.